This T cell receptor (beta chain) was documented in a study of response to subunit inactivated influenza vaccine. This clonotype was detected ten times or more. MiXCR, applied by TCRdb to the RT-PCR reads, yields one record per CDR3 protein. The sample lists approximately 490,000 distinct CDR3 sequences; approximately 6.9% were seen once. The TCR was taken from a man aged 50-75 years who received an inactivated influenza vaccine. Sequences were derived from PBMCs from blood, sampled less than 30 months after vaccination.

Written as DNA, the CDR3 is TGCAGCGTTGAAGCCAGACGGGGCAAAAACATTCAGTACTTC. It specifies CSVEARRGKNIQYF. This sequence joins TRBV29-1 and TRBJ2-4; maybe TRBD2 (5 bases). CDR1 is SQVTM and CDR2 is ANQGSEA in the germline V gene. The ends were cut back, 1 base at V and 3 bases at J, with 10 bases in the middle. The CDR3 sequence is 14 residues long.